This T cell receptor (beta chain) is from a study of T-cell reconstitution after alpha-beta-depleted transplantation in children (dated by TCRdb to 2016 to 2018). About the investigation overall: Using TCR repertoire profiling, the study followed T-cell immune reconstitution in a quantitative way in children after TCRalphabeta/CD19-depleted allogeneic hematopoietic cell transplantation.

Libraries were constructed by PCR. The instrument was an Illumina HiSeq 2500. Molecular barcoding was employed in the preparation of TCR libraries, with unique molecular identifiers being used to normalize TCRbeta repertoire quantification. TCRdb cleaned the public reads at Q25 with fastp, built clones with MiXCR and kept in-frame beta chains. A single entry per CDR3 protein holds the most common genes and DNA from its merged rows. This sample is represented by approximately 400,000 distinct CDR3 sequences; 9.5% to 13% of them were singletons. The ten largest clonotypes hold 4.5% to 6.5% of the sample. The CDR3 runs 15 amino acids, cysteine and phenylalanine included. Only CDR3 DNA remains: 45 bases, in frame from the first base. V drops 1 base and J drops 5 bases, leaving 12 bases in between. Per the germline V gene, SGHRS is the CDR1 and YFSETQ is the CDR2. This clonotype was observed a few times. Its antigen is currently not known. Qualities for individual bases were not recorded, and no much larger clone is one base off.

The sample consisted of PBMCs from the stem cell graft donor, taken from the stem cell graft. This TCR was recovered from a human donor who donated a stem cell graft to a child with acute myeloid leukemia. The rearranged segments are TRBV5-1 and TRBJ2-2, and perhaps TRBD1 as D gene, on 6 matching bases. The CDR3 protein: CASSLIQRGTGELFF. The DNA sequence reads TGCGCCAGCAGCTTGATACAAAGGGGGACCGGGGAGCTGTTTTTT.